This T cell receptor beta chain derives from a study of T cells in Graves' hyperthyroidism and ophthalmopathy. The CDR3 sequence is 15 residues long. Germline lookup yields CDR1 LNHDA and CDR2 SQIVND (reference sequence). V lost 2 bases and J lost 5; bases outside the gene matches: 4. This clonotype appeared many times. Amplification of TCR beta CDR3 regions used RNA as the template. TCR CDR3 regions were first amplified by RT-PCR with HTBI primers. TCRdb recomputed calls from the multiplex PCR reads with MiXCR, one row per CDR3 protein. In the table there are hundreds of thousands of distinct CDR3 sequences, about 15% of which are singletons.

The chain joins TRBV19 to TRBJ2-2; 8 nucleotides line up with TRBD2. This clonotype was sampled from a woman between 35 and 50 years old with Graves' ophthalmopathy. Input material: blood. The CDR3 here is CASSIWLAGTGELFF. Here the CDR3 DNA reads TGTGCCAGTAGTATATGGCTAGCGGGTACCGGGGAGCTGTTTTTT.